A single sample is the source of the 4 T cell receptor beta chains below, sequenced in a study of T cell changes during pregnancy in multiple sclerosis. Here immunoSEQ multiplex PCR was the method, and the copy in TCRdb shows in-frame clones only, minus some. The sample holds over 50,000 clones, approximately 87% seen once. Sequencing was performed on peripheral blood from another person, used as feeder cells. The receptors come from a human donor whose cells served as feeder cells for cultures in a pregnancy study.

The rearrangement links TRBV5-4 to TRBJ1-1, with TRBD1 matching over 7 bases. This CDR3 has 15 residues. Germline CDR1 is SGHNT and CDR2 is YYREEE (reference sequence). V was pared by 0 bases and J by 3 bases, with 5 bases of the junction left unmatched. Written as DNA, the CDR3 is TGTGCCAGCAGCTTGGGACAGGGACTAGACACTGAAGCTTTCTTT. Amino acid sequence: CASSLGQGLDTEAFF.

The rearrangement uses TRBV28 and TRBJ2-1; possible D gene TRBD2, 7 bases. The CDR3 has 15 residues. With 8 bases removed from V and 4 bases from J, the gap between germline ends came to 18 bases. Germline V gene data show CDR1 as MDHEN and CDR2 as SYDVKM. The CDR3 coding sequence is TGTGCCAGCCGGGGGCTAGCGGAACGATACAATGAGCAGTTCTTC. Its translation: CASRGLAERYNEQFF.

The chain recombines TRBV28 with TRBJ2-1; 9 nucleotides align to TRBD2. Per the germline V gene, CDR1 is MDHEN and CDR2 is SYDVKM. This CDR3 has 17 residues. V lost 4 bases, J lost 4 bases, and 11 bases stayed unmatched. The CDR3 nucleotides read TGTGCCAGCAGTTCAACCTCAACCAGCGGGAGGTACAATGAGCAGTTCTTC. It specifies CASSSTSTSGRYNEQFF.

CDR3 amino acids: CASSRRRENQPQHF. CDR3 nucleotide sequence: TGTGCCAGCAGTCGAAGACGAGAAAATCAGCCCCAGCATTTT. J is TRBJ1-5 and V is TRBV27; no clear D gene. V was trimmed by 5 bases and J by 4 bases, leaving 12 bases between them. The length of the CDR3 is 14 residues. Germline CDR1 is MNHEY and CDR2 is SMNVEV (reference sequence).